The rows below give T cell receptor beta chains drawn from one sample of a study of T cells in Graves' hyperthyroidism and ophthalmopathy. TCRdb reprocessed the multiplex PCR reads via MiXCR and lists one record per CDR3 protein. The profile shows some 360,000 distinct CDR3 sequences, more than 11% of them singletons. The sample comprised blood. These receptors were obtained from a woman aged 60-75 years with Graves' hyperthyroidism. CDR3s include the opening cysteine and the closing phenylalanine or tryptophan. Fields, in order: J gene, V gene, D gene, clone size, CDR3 protein, CDR3 DNA. The D gene is left open where the match is weak. A row's size may be missing; if present it is once, few, many or a size class.

TRBJ2-6,TRBV11-3,-,many,CASSLAAGPGANVLTF,TGTGCCAGCAGCTTAGCGGCGGGGCCTGGGGCCAACGTCCTGACTTTC
TRBJ2-7,TRBV7-8,TRBD2,many,CASSLDLAGGREQYF,TGTGCCAGCAGCTTAGACCTAGCGGGAGGCCGTGAGCAGTACTTC
TRBJ2-2,TRBV15,TRBD2,many,CATSRESPRFSAGVGGELFF,TGTGCCACCAGCAGAGAGTCCCCTCGGTTTTCAGCGGGAGTGGGCGGGGAGCTGTTTTTT
TRBJ1-3,TRBV7-9,-,-,CASSPGTKSPIYF,TGTGCCAGCAGCCCCGGGACCAAGTCTCCCATATATTTT
TRBJ2-4,TRBV6-1,TRBD1,many,CASSSGTVTYKNIQYF,TGTGCCAGCAGTTCGGGGACAGTAACGTACAAAAACATTCAGTACTTC
TRBJ2-1,TRBV5-1,TRBD2,-,CASSPEGLAGGFSYNEQFF,TGTGCCAGCAGCCCGGAGGGACTAGCGGGAGGGTTTTCCTACAATGAGCAGTTCTTC
TRBJ2-3,TRBV5-8,TRBD2,many,CASSLSVMMGLAGVGDTQYF,TGTGCCAGCAGCTTAAGCGTAATGATGGGACTAGCGGGAGTGGGAGATACGCAGTATTTT
TRBJ2-7,TRBV11-2,-,many,CASSLYGGPYEQYF,TGTGCCAGCAGCTTATACGGGGGACCCTACGAGCAGTACTTC
TRBJ2-1,TRBV5-1,-,few,CASSFGTSYNEQFF,TGCGCCAGCAGCTTTGGGACCTCCTACAATGAGCAGTTCTTC
TRBJ1-1,TRBV25-1,-,-,CASSHTSNTEAFF,TGTGCCAGCAGTCACACTTCGAACACTGAAGCTTTCTTT
TRBJ2-1,TRBV7-3,-,many,CASSLGQRNNEQFF,TGTGCCAGCAGCTTAGGACAGCGTAACAATGAGCAGTTCTTC
TRBJ2-1,TRBV19,TRBD2,-,CASGASGSSDEQFF,TGTGCCAGCGGGGCTAGCGGGAGTTCGGATGAGCAGTTCTTC
TRBJ2-3,TRBV7-9,TRBD2,many,CASSLGLATDTQYF,TGTGCCAGCAGCCTCGGACTAGCCACAGATACGCAGTATTTT
TRBJ2-2,TRBV10-1,-,-,CASSRVTGELFF,TGCGCCAGCAGTAGGGTCACCGGGGAGCTGTTTTTT
TRBJ2-1,TRBV2,TRBD1,many,CASSAQTGYEQFF,TGTGCCAGCAGTGCCCAGACAGGGTATGAGCAGTTCTTC
TRBJ2-5,TRBV12-3/TRBV12-4,TRBD2,many,CASSRSGMNQETQYF,TGTGCCAGCAGTCGTAGCGGGATGAATCAAGAGACCCAGTACTTC
TRBJ2-1,TRBV11-2,-,few,CASSSYRVMDNEQFF,TGTGCCAGCAGCTCCTACAGGGTTATGGACAATGAGCAGTTCTTC
TRBJ2-1,TRBV25-1,-,many,CASSEGRTAPYNEQFF,TGTGCCAGCAGTGAAGGACGGACTGCCCCTTACAATGAGCAGTTCTTC
TRBJ2-7,TRBV9,-,-,CASGRDSYYEQYF,TGTGCCAGCGGGCGGGACAGCTACTACGAGCAGTACTTC
TRBJ2-1,TRBV11-2,-,many,CASSFTRVTLDNEQFF,TGTGCCAGCAGCTTTACCAGGGTGACTCTCGACAATGAGCAGTTCTTC
TRBJ2-7,TRBV27,TRBD1,many,CASSLQETGEVPYEQYF,TGTGCCAGCAGTTTACAAGAGACAGGGGAGGTCCCTTACGAGCAGTACTTC
TRBJ2-7,TRBV27,TRBD2,many,CASTHTSGYEQYF,TGTGCCAGCACCCATACTAGCGGCTACGAGCAGTACTTC
TRBJ2-5,TRBV30,-,few,CAWSVEVPKYF,TGTGCCTGGAGTGTAGAAGTCCCTAAGTACTTC
TRBJ1-1,TRBV19,-,-,CASSIDRAKGAFF,TGTGCCAGTAGTATAGATCGGGCCAAGGGAGCTTTCTTT
TRBJ2-1,TRBV20-1,TRBD2,many,CSANPSGLSYNEQFF,TGCAGTGCTAATCCTAGCGGGCTCTCCTACAATGAGCAGTTCTTC
TRBJ2-7,TRBV25-1,-,-,CASSSGTVMGEQYF,TGTGCCAGCAGTTCCGGGACGGTCATGGGTGAGCAGTACTTC
TRBJ2-3,TRBV7-9,TRBD2,many,CASSLEGRTSGRRTDTQYF,TGTGCCAGCAGCTTAGAAGGAAGGACTAGCGGGAGGCGCACAGATACGCAGTATTTT
TRBJ2-1,TRBV2,TRBD2,many,CASSYHSGRGDNEQFF,TGTGCCAGCAGCTACCATAGCGGGAGAGGTGACAATGAGCAGTTCTTC
TRBJ1-3,TRBV4-1,TRBD1,once,CASSQGPLKRGPAGNTIYF,TGCGCCAGCAGCCAAGGCCCTTTGAAAAGGGGGCCGGCGGGAAACACCATATATTTT
TRBJ2-1,TRBV4-1,-,-,CASSQENNEQFF,TGCGCCAGCAGCCAGGAAAACAATGAGCAGTTCTTC
TRBJ2-5,TRBV11-3,-,many,CASSFDSQPQETQYF,TGTGCCAGCAGCTTCGACAGCCAACCCCAAGAGACCCAGTACTTC
TRBJ2-7,TRBV30,TRBD1,many,CAWSVPRTGRGDEQYF,TGTGCCTGGAGTGTACCCCGGACAGGGCGGGGAGACGAGCAGTACTTC
TRBJ1-1,TRBV2,-,many,CASSLSIMGPEAFF,TGTGCCAGCAGTCTATCCATTATGGGCCCTGAAGCTTTCTTT
TRBJ1-1,TRBV28,TRBD1,-,CASSLTGQANTEAFF,TGTGCCAGCAGCTTGACCGGACAGGCCAACACTGAAGCTTTCTTT
TRBJ2-2,TRBV24-1,TRBD1,many,CATSEDRVANTGELFF,TGTGCCACCAGTGAAGACAGGGTGGCGAACACCGGGGAGCTGTTTTTT
TRBJ2-7,TRBV29-1,-,-,CSVEEMGRPYEQYF,TGCAGCGTTGAAGAAATGGGCAGACCCTACGAGCAGTACTTC
TRBJ2-7,TRBV6-1,-,-,CASSEMTGLTSYEQYF,TGTGCCAGCAGTGAGATGACGGGACTTACCTCCTACGAGCAGTACTTC
TRBJ2-1,TRBV29-1,-,-,CSVEASALSNEQFF,TGCAGCGTTGAGGCCAGCGCCCTGTCCAATGAGCAGTTCTTC
TRBJ2-1,TRBV30,TRBD1,many,CAWVQGTPGYEQFF,TGTGCCTGGGTACAGGGGACCCCGGGGTATGAGCAGTTCTTC
TRBJ2-1,TRBV28,-,many,CASSRSWGPNEQFF,TGTGCCAGCAGTAGGTCATGGGGTCCCAATGAGCAGTTCTTC
TRBJ2-2,TRBV28,-,many,CASSIGTHKLFF,TGTGCCAGCAGTATCGGGACACATAAGCTGTTTTTT
TRBJ1-1,TRBV20-1,-,-,CSARDRSVMNTEAFF,TGCAGTGCTAGAGATCGAAGCGTTATGAACACTGAAGCTTTCTTT
TRBJ2-5,TRBV6-2/TRBV6-3,-,once,CASSSPGLEKETQYF,TGTGCCAGCAGTTCCCCGGGACTGGAGAAAGAGACCCAGTACTTC